These 32 T cell receptor beta chains came from one sample sequenced in a study of cytomegalovirus exposure and HLA in healthy donors. It was with 60 Vbeta and 13 Jbeta primers that the PCR ran. Some clones are missing from TCRdb's copy, which holds only in-frame ones; the method was immunoSEQ multiplex PCR. In the table there are 82,000 or so clones, about a tenth of which are singletons. What was sequenced was PBMCs. These receptor sequences come from a man in his sixties in good health and CMV-seropositive.

This clone was observed a handful of times. The chain is built from TRBV6-6 and TRBJ1-2; 8 nucleotides match TRBD1. Germline CDR1 reads MNHNY; CDR2 reads SVGAGI (reference sequence). The J segment lost 2 bases and the V segment lost 5 bases, leaving 1 base of the junction unmatched. CDR3 length equals 13 residues. For the CDR3, the DNA is TGTGCCAGCAGTGGACAGGGAAACTATGGCTACACCTTC. Translating gives CASSGQGNYGYTF.

This clone was detected only a few times. The rearrangement links TRBV5-1 to TRBJ2-7, with TRBD2 matching over 12 bases. The CDR3 has 16 amino acids. J lost 0 bases, V lost 4 bases, and 5 bases had no gene match. Germline CDR1 and CDR2: SGHRS and YFSETQ. Here the CDR3 DNA reads TGCGCCAGCAGCCCGCTAGCGGGAGGGCCCTCCTACGAGCAGTACTTC. Protein: CASSPLAGGPSYEQYF.

This clone has only a few counts. The gene calls are TRBV10-1 and TRBJ1-2, with 8 bases fitting TRBD1. The germline V gene encodes CDR1 WNHNN and CDR2 SYGVQD (reference sequence). The CDR3 extends over 15 amino acids. The J segment lost 6 bases and the V segment lost 0 bases, leaving 6 bases of the junction unmatched. Here the CDR3 DNA reads TGCGCCAGCAGTGAGTCGACGACAGGGGTTAATGGCTACACCTTC. It translates to CASSESTTGVNGYTF.

This clone was observed a few times. The V call is TRBV6-5, the J call TRBJ1-6; D is unclear. The CDR3 runs to 16 residues. Trimming took 2 bases from V and 0 from J, leaving 8 bases between them. The germline V gene encodes CDR1 MNHEY and CDR2 SVGAGI. The DNA of the CDR3 is TGTGCCAGCAGTTACGTTTATTCCTCCTATAATTCACCCCTCCACTTT. Its protein is CASSYVYSSYNSPLHF.

This clone came up a few times. V usage is TRBV7-3 and J usage is TRBJ1-2; tentatively, D is TRBD1 (6 bases). The length of the CDR3 is 13 residues. Germline V gives CDR1 SGHTA, CDR2 FQGTGA. Trimming pared 3 bases from V and 8 bases from J, leaving 13 bases between. The CDR3 protein is CASSFSGGGGYTF. The CDR3 DNA sequence: TGTGCCAGCAGCTTTAGTGGGGGCGGCGGCTACACCTTC. Full variable domain (outside the CDR3, taken from reference TRBV7-3 and TRBJ1-2): GAGVSQTPSNKVTEKGKYVELRCDPISGHTALYWYRQSLGQGPEFLIYFQGTGAADDSGLPNDRFFAVRPEGSVSTLKIQRTERGDSAVYLCASSFSGGGGYTFGSGTRLTVV.

This clone has more than one count but fewer than ten. The chain has TRBV19 and TRBJ1-2, with D tentatively TRBD1 (6 bases). V lost 3 bases and J 2 bases, leaving 10 bases between the germline ends. CDR3 length: 14 residues. Per the germline V gene, CDR1 is LNHDA and CDR2 is SQIVND (reference sequence). The chain's CDR3 is CASSITGINYGYTF. CDR3 nucleotides: TGTGCCAGTAGTATCACAGGGATAAACTATGGCTACACCTTC.

V and J are TRBV19 and TRBJ2-3, with D possibly TRBD2 on 6 matching bases. Per the germline V gene, CDR1 is LNHDA and CDR2 is SQIVND (reference sequence). The V gene lost 6 bases and the J gene lost 5 bases, with 12 bases spanning the gap. The CDR3 totals 13 residues. CDR3: CASRMEGQDTQYF. The CDR3, as DNA: TGTGCCAGTAGGATGGAGGGTCAAGATACGCAGTATTTT.

The chain carries TRBV14 and TRBJ1-2; D gene uncertain. The germline gives CDR1 SGHDN, CDR2 FVKESK. The CDR3 sequence is 13 residues long. Trimming cost V 1 base and J 7 bases, with 10 bases left between them. CDR3 loop: CASSQVREAGYTF. The CDR3 DNA reads TGTGCCAGCAGCCAAGTCCGAGAAGCTGGCTACACCTTC.

This clone was counted between two and nine times. The chain links TRBV30 to TRBJ1-2; D is possibly TRBD1 (5 bases). This CDR3 has 16 residues. CDR1 is GTSNPN and CDR2 is SVGIG in the germline V gene (reference sequence). Between the trimmed V and J ends, which lost 5 bases and 6 bases, there was a span of 25 bases. The CDR3 sequence is CAWGRSRPGHRDGYTF. DNA for the CDR3: TGTGCCTGGGGGAGGTCCCGTCCCGGACATCGAGATGGCTACACCTTC.

The V call is TRBV9, the J call TRBJ2-3, with 8 bases matching TRBD2. The V gene's germline CDR1 is SGDLS and CDR2 YYNGEE. Trimming cost V 6 bases and J 0 bases; bases outside gene matches: 9. This CDR3 is built from 16 residues. CDR3 sequence (DNA): TGTGCCAGCAACCCGGGGGGGAGAATCAGCACAGATACGCAGTATTTT. Translating it yields CASNPGGRISTDTQYF.

The chain couples TRBV28 to TRBJ1-5; a possible D gene is TRBD1 (5 bases). Germline lookup yields CDR1 MDHEN and CDR2 SYDVKM. V was clipped by 3 bases and J by 3 bases, with 9 bases between them. This CDR3 contains 14 residues. CDR3 amino acids: CASSFDRVNQPQHF. CDR3 DNA: TGTGCCAGCAGTTTCGACAGAGTCAATCAGCCCCAGCATTTT.

The genes are TRBV27 and TRBJ2-1; TRBD2 is a possible D gene (5 bases). The germline V and J ends were trimmed by 3 bases and 8 bases, with 17 bases remaining between them. This CDR3 spans 15 amino acids. The germline V gene encodes CDR1 MNHEY and CDR2 SMNVEV (reference sequence). CDR3 amino acids: CASSFRGFEVHEQFF. The CDR3 coding sequence is TGTGCCAGCAGTTTTCGAGGGTTCGAGGTACATGAGCAGTTCTTC.

V usage is TRBV28 and J usage is TRBJ2-1, with 8 bases fitting TRBD2. Germline loops: CDR1 MDHEN, CDR2 SYDVKM. Trimming cost V 10 bases and J 7 bases; bases outside gene matches: 12. The CDR3 runs to 14 residues. In nucleotides, the CDR3 is TGTGCCACCGACCCGGGGGGGGGCAGGAATGAGCAGTTCTTC. Its translation is CATDPGGGRNEQFF.

V and J are TRBV7-9 and TRBJ2-5, with 9 bases lining up with TRBD2. The CDR3 has 13 amino acids. Per germline, CDR1 SEHNR and CDR2 FQNEAQ (reference sequence). The ends lost 1 base at V and 7 bases at J; junction bases unmatched: 1. The CDR3 region has the DNA TGTGCCAGCAGCTTAGGGCGGGAGGGGACCCAGTACTTC. It encodes CASSLGREGTQYF.

This clone was picked up a small number of times. This chain uses TRBV19 with TRBJ1-5; 7 bases are a match to TRBD1. This CDR3 comprises 13 residues. Trimming removed 5 bases from V and 6 bases from J; junction bases left unmatched: 4. From germline, CDR1 is LNHDA and CDR2 SQIVND (reference sequence). CDR3 bases: TGTGCCAGTAGTTCCAGGGGGATTCAGCCCCAGCATTTT. Translated, it gives CASSSRGIQPQHF.

This clone was counted a few times. This chain joins TRBV7-2 and TRBJ1-2, with a possible D match to TRBD1 (6 bases). Trimming shortened V by 5 bases and J by 2 bases, and 12 bases separated the two germline ends. Germline-derived CDR1 and CDR2 are SGHTA and FQGNSA. The CDR3 is 14 amino acids. The CDR3: CASSTDSVNYGYTF. The CDR3 region has the DNA TGTGCCAGCAGCACGGACAGCGTGAACTATGGCTACACCTTC.

V is TRBV2 and J is TRBJ2-6; D ambiguous. Deletions cut 7 bases from V and 2 bases from J, with 15 bases between. From germline, CDR1 is SNHLY and CDR2 FYNNEI. This CDR3 is built from 16 residues. For the CDR3, the DNA is TGTGCCAGCATTAGAGTTGGCGGCGCTGGGGCCAACGTCCTGACTTTC. It specifies CASIRVGGAGANVLTF. The whole variable domain, remainder taken from reference TRBV2 and TRBJ2-6, is EPEVTQTPSHQVTQMGQEVILRCVPISNHLYFYWYRQILGQKVEFLVSFYNNEISEKSEIFDDQFSVERPDGSNFTLKIRSTKLEDSAMYFCASIRVGGAGANVLTFGAGSRLTVL.

The rearrangement joins TRBV10-3 to TRBJ2-2; a possible D gene is TRBD2 (6 bases). The CDR3 has 15 amino acids. Trimming took off 3 bases at V and 4 bases at J, with 12 bases between the two ends. Germline loops: CDR1 ENHRY, CDR2 SYGVKD. CDR3 sequence (DNA): TGTGCCATCAGTGATGTAGCGGAGGCCACCGGGGAGCTGTTTTTT. Its translation is CAISDVAEATGELFF.

This chain connects TRBV4-2 to TRBJ2-2, with 11 bases that match TRBD2. The CDR3 is made up of 15 amino acids. The J segment lost 4 bases and the V segment lost 4 bases, leaving 2 bases of the junction unmatched. Germline V gene lookup returns CDR1 LGHNA and CDR2 YNFKEQ. The CDR3 sequence is CASSPGTSGTGELFF. The CDR3 nucleotides read TGTGCCAGCAGCCCCGGGACTAGCGGCACCGGGGAGCTGTTTTTT.

This clone was seen a handful of times. The rearrangement joins TRBV10-3 to TRBJ2-5; 7 bases match TRBD2. V lost 0 bases, J lost 4 bases, and 8 bases stayed unmatched. This CDR3 contains 16 residues. Looked up from germline, CDR1 is ENHRY and CDR2 is SYGVKD. The CDR3 sequence: CAISESWGGRSETQYF. In DNA, the CDR3 is TGTGCCATCAGTGAGTCGTGGGGCGGGAGATCAGAGACCCAGTACTTC.

The chain is built from TRBV5-1 and TRBJ1-1; TRBD1 agrees at 11 bases. The CDR3 loop spans 15 amino acids. CDR1 is SGHRS, CDR2 YFSETQ, per germline. Germline trimming cut 3 bases from V and 5 bases from J; bases unmatched to any gene: 6. The CDR3 coding sequence is TGCGCCAGCAGCTCCTCCGGGACAGGGGGGACTGAAGCTTTCTTT. Residues: CASSSSGTGGTEAFF.

This clone was detected a few times. The chain uses TRBV19 and TRBJ2-1; D unclear. Germline V gene sequence: CDR1 LNHDA, CDR2 SQIVND (reference sequence). The ends were cut back, 10 bases at V and 1 base at J, with 23 bases in the middle. The CDR3 is made up of 17 amino acids. The CDR3 spells CANFISSPAGSYNEQFF. The CDR3 nucleotides are TGTGCCAACTTTATTAGCTCTCCGGCTGGGTCCTACAATGAGCAGTTCTTC.

The chain couples TRBV7-2 to TRBJ2-5; 7 bases line up with TRBD2. V shed 1 base and J 4 bases; nucleotides not matched to a gene: 9. Germline CDR1 reads SGHTA; CDR2 reads FQGNSA. The CDR3 runs 16 residues. CDR3 residues: CASSLELADLGETQYF. CDR3 sequence (DNA): TGTGCCAGCAGCTTAGAGCTAGCGGACCTGGGAGAGACCCAGTACTTC.

This sequence joins TRBV19 and TRBJ1-5, with D hard to call. With 4 bases removed from V and 2 bases from J, the gap between germline ends came to 18 bases. The CDR3 has 17 amino acids. Germline CDR1 reads LNHDA; CDR2 reads SQIVND (reference sequence). CDR3 DNA: TGTGCCAGTAGTACTATAACGCCTACCTTGGGCAATCAGCCCCAGCATTTT. Its protein is CASSTITPTLGNQPQHF.

This clone turned up a few times. This chain joins TRBV5-1 and TRBJ1-2, with unresolved D. The germline gives CDR1 SGHRS, CDR2 YFSETQ. Trimming pared 7 bases from V and 3 bases from J, leaving 13 bases between. The CDR3 length is 13 residues. CDR3: CASATRRDYGYTF. The DNA for the CDR3 is TGCGCCAGCGCCACAAGACGGGACTATGGCTACACCTTC.

The chain combines TRBV6-1 with TRBJ2-3; 8 nucleotides line up with TRBD1. The germline V gene encodes CDR1 MNHNS and CDR2 SASEGT. CDR3 length equals 15 residues. Trimming removed 6 bases from V and 0 bases from J; junction bases left unmatched: 5. CDR3 DNA: TGTGCCAGCAGCTCGGACAGGGCTAGCACAGATACGCAGTATTTT. Its translation: CASSSDRASTDTQYF.

The table lists this clone with a few counts. The V and J genes are TRBV20-1 and TRBJ2-7; no reliable D call. The CDR3 runs 11 residues. Trimming cost V 4 bases and J 6 bases, with 10 bases left between them. CDR1 and CDR2 from the germline V gene are DFQATT and SNEGSKA (reference sequence). CDR3 in DNA: TGCAGTGCTACCAAGCGAAGCGAGCAGTACTTC. This encodes CSATKRSEQYF.

This clone appeared a few times. The chain couples TRBV19 to TRBJ1-1; 7 positions match TRBD1. This CDR3 region has 16 residues. Trimming at V came to 3 bases and at J to 1 base, leaving 8 bases not matched to a gene. Germline loops: CDR1 LNHDA, CDR2 SQIVND (reference sequence). CDR3: CASSMGDSWGNTEAFF. In DNA form, the CDR3 reads TGTGCCAGTAGTATGGGGGACAGCTGGGGGAACACTGAAGCTTTCTTT. The full variable domain, completed using reference TRBV19 and TRBJ1-1, is DGGITQSPKYLFRKEGQNVTLSCEQNLNHDAMYWYRQDPGQGLRLIYYSQIVNDFQKGDIAEGYSVSREKKESFPLTVTSAQKNPTAFYLCASSMGDSWGNTEAFFGQGTRLTVV.

V and J are TRBV30 and TRBJ2-4, with 8 bases identical to TRBD1. The CDR3 runs 17 residues. The junction had 12 bases not matched to a gene; V was cut back by 4 bases and J by 1 base. Germline loops: CDR1 GTSNPN, CDR2 SVGIG (reference sequence). CDR3 DNA: TGTGCCTGGAAGCCTCCGGGCAGGGGGCGTGCCAAAAACATTCAGTACTTC. Its protein is CAWKPPGRGRAKNIQYF.

This sequence joins TRBV6-5 and TRBJ2-7; D is perhaps TRBD2 (6 bases). CDR1 and CDR2 from the germline V gene are MNHEY and SVGAGI. The CDR3 has 15 amino acids. The germline V and J ends were trimmed by 6 bases and 3 bases, with 18 bases remaining between them. The CDR3 DNA sequence: TGTGCCAGCAGACCTAGCAGACTAGGTAACTACGAGCAGTACTTC. Protein product: CASRPSRLGNYEQYF.

The chain joins TRBV30 to TRBJ2-5; D unresolved. From germline, CDR1 is GTSNPN and CDR2 SVGIG (reference sequence). V was pared by 3 bases and J by 3 bases, with 5 bases between. The CDR3 is made up of 11 amino acids. The DNA of the CDR3 is TGTGCCTGGAGCAGAAAAGAGACCCAGTACTTC. Its translation: CAWSRKETQYF.

The V and J genes are TRBV7-9 and TRBJ1-6, with 8 bases lining up with TRBD1. The CDR3 is made up of 14 amino acids. J was trimmed by 9 bases and V by 5 bases; bases with no gene match: 6. Germline V gene sequence: CDR1 SEHNR, CDR2 FQNEAQ (reference sequence). DNA of the CDR3: TGTGCCAGCAGCATGGGACAGGAGAGTTCACCCCTCCACTTT. This translates into CASSMGQESSPLHF.